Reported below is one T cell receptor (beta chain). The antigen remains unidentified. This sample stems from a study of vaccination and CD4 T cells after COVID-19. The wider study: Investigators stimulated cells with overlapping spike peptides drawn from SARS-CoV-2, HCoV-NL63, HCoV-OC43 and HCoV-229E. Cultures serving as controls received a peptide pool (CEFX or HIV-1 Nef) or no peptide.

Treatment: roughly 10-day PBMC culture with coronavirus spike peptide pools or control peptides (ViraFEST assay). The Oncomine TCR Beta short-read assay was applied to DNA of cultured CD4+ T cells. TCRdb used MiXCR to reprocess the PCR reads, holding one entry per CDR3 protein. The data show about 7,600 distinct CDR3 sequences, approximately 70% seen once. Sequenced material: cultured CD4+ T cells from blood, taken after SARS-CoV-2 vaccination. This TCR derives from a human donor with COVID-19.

This CDR3 is CSASTGDYSNQPQHF. The CDR3 coding sequence is TGCAGTGCTTCTACAGGGGATTATAGCAATCAGCCCCAGCATTTT. J is TRBJ1-5 and V is TRBV20-1, with 7 bases fitting TRBD1. The CDR3 runs to 15 residues. Germline lookup yields CDR1 DFQATT and CDR2 SNEGSKA (reference sequence). With 5 bases clipped from V and 0 bases from J, the junction kept 7 bases outside the gene matches.